This T cell receptor (beta chain) was retrieved from a study of T cell repertoires in cytomegalovirus infection. TCRdb reanalysed the reads using MiXCR and keeps one entry per CDR3 protein. The repertoire has around 330,000 distinct CDR3 sequences, 17% of them found once; the top ten carry around 12%. This receptor was taken from a human donor in good health (CMV status not recorded). Some clones in this sample may be carry-over from other donors' samples. The specimen sequenced was PBMCs.

The CDR3 DNA is TGTGCCAGCAGTGCGGACAGGTACAATGAGCAGTTCTTC. Translated: CASSADRYNEQFF. The chain carries TRBV2 and TRBJ2-1; TRBD1 agrees at 7 bases. The J segment lost 4 bases and the V segment lost 4 bases, leaving 1 base of the junction unmatched. This CDR3 region has 13 residues. CDR1 and CDR2 from the germline V gene are SNHLY and FYNNEI.